One TCR beta chain is described in this entry. Its specificity is not known. Every patient had mismatch repair deficiency by PCR or immunohistochemistry. TCR sequencing covered a few patients who responded to pembrolizumab. The entry originates in a study of PD-1 blockade in mismatch repair-deficient tumors. As for the study in general: All were previously treated, progressing patients with some twelve mismatch repair-deficient cancer types.

Study outcomes and limitations: Rapid post-treatment expansion, then contraction, generally preceding radiologic response, marked tumor-resident clones.

Clones were sequenced by immunoSEQ multiplex PCR, and TCRdb holds only the in-frame ones, with some missing. The repertoire has roughly 38,000 clones, approximately 88% of them found once; the top ten carry roughly 0.98%. CDR3 size: 11 residues. Germline loops: CDR1 SGDLS, CDR2 YYNGEE. With 0 bases removed from V and 12 bases from J, the gap between germline ends came to 7 bases. This TCR derives from an adult with mismatch repair-deficient cancer. The chain carries TRBV9 and TRBJ2-1; the D is unclear. Here the sequenced sample was PBMCs, taken roughly nine months after starting pembrolizumab. CDR3 coding DNA: TGTGCCAGCAGCGTAGGCACTGCGCAGTTCTTC. Protein sequence: CASSVGTAQFF. Full variable domain (remainder filled in from reference TRBV9 and TRBJ2-1): DSGVTQTPKHLITATGQRVTLRCSPRSGDLSVYWYQQSLDQGLQFLIQYYNGEERAKGNILERFSAQQFPDLHSELNLSSLELGDSALYFCASSVGTAQFFGPGTRLTVL.